These T cell receptor beta chains were read from a single sample in a study of identical twins. TCRdb passed the 5' RACE reads through MiXCR, listing each CDR3 protein once. The sample has approximately 230,000 distinct CDR3 sequences; around an eighth are singletons. Sample: memory (CD45RO+) T cells sorted from blood. The receptors stem from a woman younger than 30 in good health. Both conserved end residues are part of each CDR3. Each record gives: clone size, J gene, D gene, V gene, CDR3 DNA, CDR3 protein. A D gene is named only where the DNA matches it firmly. The size entry is marked missing in some rows and otherwise reads once, few, many or a size class.

clone size: many; J gene: TRBJ1-6; D gene: TRBD1; V gene: TRBV7-9; CDR3 DNA: TGTGCCAGCAGCGCCGGACAGGGAGTATACCTCCACTTT; CDR3 protein: CASSAGQGVYLHF
clone size: many; J gene: TRBJ1-1; D gene: .; V gene: TRBV5-1; CDR3 DNA: TGCGCCAGCAGGACGACAGGTAACACTGAAGCTTTCTTT; CDR3 protein: CASRTTGNTEAFF
clone size: few; J gene: TRBJ2-7; D gene: .; V gene: TRBV5-1; CDR3 DNA: TGCGCCAGCAGCTTGGCCGCGTTGGCTAGTAGTTACGAGCAGTACTTC; CDR3 protein: CASSLAALASSYEQYF
clone size: few; J gene: TRBJ1-2; D gene: .; V gene: TRBV5-1; CDR3 DNA: TGCGCCAGCAGCTTGGGTAGGGGATCCAGTACTCTTAACTATGGCTACACCTTC; CDR3 protein: CASSLGRGSSTLNYGYTF
clone size: few; J gene: TRBJ2-2; D gene: .; V gene: TRBV2; CDR3 DNA: TGTGCCAGCAGTGTGGTAGGGATGGCCGGGGAGCTGTTTTTT; CDR3 protein: CASSVVGMAGELFF
clone size: once; J gene: TRBJ1-5; D gene: TRBD1; V gene: TRBV6-1; CDR3 DNA: TGTGCCAGCAACTCCGGGACAGGGGTCAATCAGCCCCAGCATTTT; CDR3 protein: CASNSGTGVNQPQHF
clone size: many; J gene: TRBJ2-7; D gene: TRBD2; V gene: TRBV20-1; CDR3 DNA: TGCAGTGTCGGGGGGGACTTTTCCTACGAGCAGTACTTC; CDR3 protein: CSVGGDFSYEQYF
clone size: .; J gene: TRBJ1-6; D gene: TRBD1; V gene: TRBV20-1; CDR3 DNA: TGCAGTGCTGATAGACAGGGGGGTCCCCTCCACTTT; CDR3 protein: CSADRQGGPLHF
clone size: few; J gene: TRBJ1-5; D gene: .; V gene: TRBV14; CDR3 DNA: TGTGCCAGCAGCCACGTTTGTCTGCCCCAGCATTTT; CDR3 protein: CASSHVCLPQHF
clone size: .; J gene: TRBJ2-7; D gene: .; V gene: TRBV20-1; CDR3 DNA: TGCAGTGCTAGAGAGGCAGGGAGTGGCGGCGAGCAGTACTTC; CDR3 protein: CSAREAGSGGEQYF
clone size: .; J gene: TRBJ2-1; D gene: .; V gene: TRBV9; CDR3 DNA: TGTGCCAGCAGCCCCGGGCGATCCTACAATGAGCAGTTCTTC; CDR3 protein: CASSPGRSYNEQFF
clone size: few; J gene: TRBJ1-2; D gene: .; V gene: TRBV7-9; CDR3 DNA: TGTGCCAGCAGAGGCGGACGAGGTGGCTACACCTTC; CDR3 protein: CASRGGRGGYTF
clone size: .; J gene: TRBJ2-2; D gene: .; V gene: TRBV20-1; CDR3 DNA: TGCAGTGCCAGATCTTTCCAGGGATCCGGGGAGCTGTTTTTT; CDR3 protein: CSARSFQGSGELFF
clone size: .; J gene: TRBJ2-1; D gene: .; V gene: TRBV10-2; CDR3 DNA: TGCGCCAGCTACCGTAGCGTCTACAATGAGCAGTTCTTC; CDR3 protein: CASYRSVYNEQFF
clone size: .; J gene: TRBJ1-4; D gene: .; V gene: TRBV27; CDR3 DNA: TGTGCCAGCGGGCGAACAGGACTTTCAACTAATGAAAAACTGTTTTTT; CDR3 protein: CASGRTGLSTNEKLFF
clone size: .; J gene: TRBJ2-4; D gene: .; V gene: TRBV20-1; CDR3 DNA: TGCAGTGCTAGTTCGTCCGACCTAGCCAAAAACATTCAGTACTTC; CDR3 protein: CSASSSDLAKNIQYF
clone size: .; J gene: TRBJ2-7; D gene: .; V gene: TRBV20-1; CDR3 DNA: TGCAGTGCTCGGCTGGGGACGTACTACGAGCAGTACTTC; CDR3 protein: CSARLGTYYEQYF
clone size: .; J gene: TRBJ1-1; D gene: TRBD1; V gene: TRBV7-9; CDR3 DNA: TGTGCCAGCACCCCGGGACAGGGGGCGACTGAAGCTTTCTTT; CDR3 protein: CASTPGQGATEAFF
clone size: .; J gene: TRBJ2-1; D gene: .; V gene: TRBV5-1; CDR3 DNA: TGCGCCAGCACGGGCCTAGCGAGTGGCGGTGAGCAGTTCTTC; CDR3 protein: CASTGLASGGEQFF
clone size: .; J gene: TRBJ1-3; D gene: .; V gene: TRBV5-6; CDR3 DNA: TGTGCCAGCAGCCCTAGGGAGTACGGAAACACCATATATTTT; CDR3 protein: CASSPREYGNTIYF
clone size: .; J gene: TRBJ1-2; D gene: .; V gene: TRBV20-1; CDR3 DNA: TGCAGTGCTAGAGATTTGTCTGTGGGCTACACCTTC; CDR3 protein: CSARDLSVGYTF
clone size: .; J gene: TRBJ2-2; D gene: TRBD1; V gene: TRBV3-1; CDR3 DNA: TGTGCCAGCAGCCAAGGGACAATCGGGACAGGGAACACCGGGGAGCTGTTTTTT; CDR3 protein: CASSQGTIGTGNTGELFF
clone size: many; J gene: TRBJ2-1; D gene: TRBD2; V gene: TRBV7-2; CDR3 DNA: TGTGCCAGCAGCTCGATCGGGGGGAAAGGGAATGGTGAGCAGTTCTTC; CDR3 protein: CASSSIGGKGNGEQFF
clone size: few; J gene: TRBJ2-1; D gene: .; V gene: TRBV18; CDR3 DNA: TGTGCCAGCTCACCTATCCTGACAGCAAACAATGAGCAGTTCTTC; CDR3 protein: CASSPILTANNEQFF
clone size: .; J gene: TRBJ1-5; D gene: .; V gene: TRBV28; CDR3 DNA: TGTGCCAGCAGTCGCCCCAATCAGCCCCAGCATTTT; CDR3 protein: CASSRPNQPQHF
clone size: .; J gene: TRBJ2-3; D gene: TRBD2; V gene: TRBV20-1; CDR3 DNA: TGCAGTGCCAATTTAGCGGGGCCCACAGATACGCAGTATTTT; CDR3 protein: CSANLAGPTDTQYF
clone size: many; J gene: TRBJ2-1; D gene: TRBD1; V gene: TRBV10-3; CDR3 DNA: TGTGCCATCAGAGGACAGGGGGCTCTCAATGAGCAGTTCTTC; CDR3 protein: CAIRGQGALNEQFF
clone size: many; J gene: TRBJ2-7; D gene: .; V gene: TRBV12-3/TRBV12-4; CDR3 DNA: TGTGCCAGCAGTTTAGCCTCAACCTACGAGCAGTACTTC; CDR3 protein: CASSLASTYEQYF
clone size: .; J gene: TRBJ1-1; D gene: .; V gene: TRBV7-2; CDR3 DNA: TGTGCCAGCAGCTCCTACAACCCAACCCAAGCTTTCTTT; CDR3 protein: CASSSYNPTQAFF
clone size: .; J gene: TRBJ2-5; D gene: .; V gene: TRBV25-1; CDR3 DNA: TGTGCCAGCAGTGAATTAAGCGGGGAGACCCAGTACTTC; CDR3 protein: CASSELSGETQYF
clone size: few; J gene: TRBJ1-2; D gene: TRBD1; V gene: TRBV29-1; CDR3 DNA: TGCAGCGTTTCTAAGACAGGGCTCGGCTACACCTTC; CDR3 protein: CSVSKTGLGYTF
clone size: few; J gene: TRBJ1-1; D gene: .; V gene: TRBV27; CDR3 DNA: TGTGCCAGCAGGCCCCAGGCCCGGGGCACTGAAGCTTTCTTT; CDR3 protein: CASRPQARGTEAFF
clone size: few; J gene: TRBJ2-2; D gene: .; V gene: TRBV7-8; CDR3 DNA: TGTGCCAGCAACCCCACGAGTGCGAACACCGGGGAGCTGTTTTTT; CDR3 protein: CASNPTSANTGELFF
clone size: many; J gene: TRBJ2-3; D gene: .; V gene: TRBV5-1; CDR3 DNA: TGCGCCAGCAGCTTAGGGACCTCCGGCTCAGATACGCAGTATTTT; CDR3 protein: CASSLGTSGSDTQYF
clone size: .; J gene: TRBJ2-1; D gene: TRBD2; V gene: TRBV12-3/TRBV12-4; CDR3 DNA: TGTGCCAGCAGTCCTAGGTGGACTAGCGGGAGGGTTTCCTACAATGAGCAGTTCTTC; CDR3 protein: CASSPRWTSGRVSYNEQFF
clone size: .; J gene: TRBJ1-4; D gene: .; V gene: TRBV20-1; CDR3 DNA: TGCAGTGCTAGTCATCCTACTTATGAAAAACTGTTTTTT; CDR3 protein: CSASHPTYEKLFF
clone size: few; J gene: TRBJ2-1; D gene: .; V gene: TRBV7-2; CDR3 DNA: TGTGCCAGCAGCTTAGCGGGGTCACCGTTCTTC; CDR3 protein: CASSLAGSPFF
clone size: many; J gene: TRBJ2-1; D gene: TRBD2; V gene: TRBV3-1; CDR3 DNA: TGTGCCAGCAGCCTTGGACTAGCGGCCAACAATGAGCAGTTCTTC; CDR3 protein: CASSLGLAANNEQFF
clone size: few; J gene: TRBJ1-4; D gene: .; V gene: TRBV18; CDR3 DNA: TGTGCCAGCTCACCACAGGCGTCTGAAAAACTGTTTTTT; CDR3 protein: CASSPQASEKLFF
clone size: few; J gene: TRBJ2-7; D gene: .; V gene: TRBV11-3; CDR3 DNA: TGTGCCAGCAGCCTGACAGGCCCCTACGAGCAGTACTTC; CDR3 protein: CASSLTGPYEQYF
clone size: many; J gene: TRBJ1-2; D gene: .; V gene: TRBV5-1; CDR3 DNA: TGCGCCAGCAGCTACGACCCTATAAGGGGAGGGGGCTACACCTTC; CDR3 protein: CASSYDPIRGGGYTF
clone size: many; J gene: TRBJ2-2; D gene: .; V gene: TRBV7-6; CDR3 DNA: TGTGCCAGCAGCCACCCTGGCGGGCCGGTAAACACCGGGGAGCTGTTTTTT; CDR3 protein: CASSHPGGPVNTGELFF
clone size: few; J gene: TRBJ2-3; D gene: .; V gene: TRBV9; CDR3 DNA: TGTGCCAGCAGCCCTCCGGCTCGCACAGATACGCAGTATTTT; CDR3 protein: CASSPPARTDTQYF
clone size: .; J gene: TRBJ1-6; D gene: TRBD1; V gene: TRBV2; CDR3 DNA: TGTGCCAGCAACAGGGGATATGGCCTCCACTTT; CDR3 protein: CASNRGYGLHF
clone size: few; J gene: TRBJ2-1; D gene: .; V gene: TRBV29-1; CDR3 DNA: TGCAGCGTTCGCTGGCAGGGGCTCTACAATGAGCAGTTCTTC; CDR3 protein: CSVRWQGLYNEQFF
clone size: .; J gene: TRBJ2-7; D gene: .; V gene: TRBV27; CDR3 DNA: TGTGCCAGTTTCGACAGGAACTACGAGCAGTACTTC; CDR3 protein: CASFDRNYEQYF
clone size: few; J gene: TRBJ2-7; D gene: .; V gene: TRBV20-1; CDR3 DNA: TGCAGTGCTGCGGGTTTCTCCTACGAGCAGTACTTC; CDR3 protein: CSAAGFSYEQYF
clone size: few; J gene: TRBJ1-2; D gene: .; V gene: TRBV12-5; CDR3 DNA: TGTGCTAGTGGACTTTCTAACTATGGCTACACCTTC; CDR3 protein: CASGLSNYGYTF